Below are 16 T cell receptor beta chains sequenced from a single sample in a study of regulatory T cells in long-lasting Graves disease. This sample's time point: newly diagnosed GD, antithyroid drugs for less than 3 months. Scientists built the TCR library using RNA that was extracted from PBMCs. Arm-PCR of CDR3 regions and iRepertoire HTBI primers were used to build TCR beta libraries. TCRdb passed the multiplex PCR reads through MiXCR, listing each CDR3 protein once. The sample holds 350,000 to 550,000 distinct CDR3 sequences; around 15% are singletons and the top ten take under 30%. The same sample was also studied in work on T cells in Graves' hyperthyroidism and ophthalmopathy.

Sample: peripheral blood mononuclear cells (PBMCs), taken at new diagnosis, from a patient treated with antithyroid drugs. Receptor source: a woman younger than 30 with Graves disease.

The sample holds many counts of this clonotype. The V call is TRBV28, the J call TRBJ2-7, with D unresolved. The CDR3 sequence is 12 residues long. Trimming left V 4 bases short and J 0 bases short, with 4 bases between. The germline V gene has CDR1 MDHEN and CDR2 SYDVKM. For the CDR3, the DNA is TGTGCCAGCAGTTCCCACTCCTACGAGCAGTACTTC. Residues: CASSSHSYEQYF.

This clonotype was recorded at least ten times. This chain links TRBV27 with TRBJ2-1; D may be TRBD1 (5 bases). CDR1 MNHEY and CDR2 SMNVEV come from the germline V gene (reference sequence). This CDR3 is 13 amino acids long. V lost 2 bases, J lost 6 bases, and 8 bases lay in between. The CDR3: CASSLQGGNEQFF. The CDR3 DNA sequence: TGTGCCAGCAGTTTACAGGGTGGCAATGAGCAGTTCTTC.

The V call is TRBV4-3, the J call TRBJ1-3; 10 nucleotides line up with TRBD1. Germline V gene data show CDR1 as LGHNA and CDR2 as YSLEER. The CDR3 loop spans 14 amino acids. V shed 5 bases and J 8 bases; nucleotides not matched to a gene: 6. CDR3 in DNA: TGCGCCAGCAGCGCGGGACAGGGGCTTGACACCATATATTTT. It codes for CASSAGQGLDTIYF.

Many counts were recorded for this clonotype. The chain joins TRBV12-3 or TRBV12-4 to TRBJ2-1; 11 positions match TRBD2. The CDR3 covers 16 residues. The ends lost 6 bases at V and 8 bases at J; junction bases unmatched: 12. The CDR3 sequence: CASSFDISGRAHEQFF. The CDR3, as DNA: TGTGCCAGCAGCTTCGATATTAGCGGGAGGGCCCATGAGCAGTTCTTC.

This chain links TRBV7-3 with TRBJ2-7, with TRBD2 matching 10 bases. Trimming took 3 bases from V and 5 from J; bases not matched to a gene: 10. The length of the CDR3 is 16 residues. Germline V gives CDR1 SGHTA, CDR2 FQGTGA. The CDR3 here is CASSFGRASGSNEQYF. The CDR3, as DNA: TGTGCCAGCAGCTTCGGGCGTGCTAGCGGGAGCAACGAGCAGTACTTC.

This clonotype appeared many times. The gene calls are TRBV6-5 and TRBJ2-5, with D uncertain. The CDR3 consists of 14 residues. V lost 2 bases, J lost 1 base, and 8 bases lay in between. The germline V gene has CDR1 MNHEY and CDR2 SVGAGI. The CDR3 bases are TGTGCCAGCAGTTACGTCTACCCCCAAGAGACCCAGTACTTC. Amino acid sequence: CASSYVYPQETQYF.

In this sample, this clonotype turned up many times. The rearrangement joins TRBV27 to TRBJ2-7, with D possibly TRBD2 on 5 matching bases. CDR1 and CDR2 from the germline V gene are MNHEY and SMNVEV (reference sequence). This CDR3 has 15 residues. The ends were cut back, 8 bases at V and 2 bases at J, with 19 bases in the middle. DNA of the CDR3: TGTGCCAGCCAGAGAGTGGTGAGCGGTACCTACGAGCAGTACTTC. Its protein is CASQRVVSGTYEQYF.

This clonotype appeared many times. The rearrangement uses TRBV20-1 and TRBJ2-1; 16 bases map to TRBD2. The ends lost 6 bases at V and 7 bases at J; junction bases unmatched: 3. Per germline, CDR1 DFQATT and CDR2 SNEGSKA (reference sequence). The CDR3 contains 14 residues. The CDR3 reads CSAPGLAGGNEQFF. CDR3 bases: TGCAGTGCCCCGGGACTAGCGGGAGGGAATGAGCAGTTCTTC.

Note on this clonotype: Lacking the conserved final phenylalanine or tryptophan, this CDR3 likely reflects a read error. It is unclear where the CDR3 begins or ends on the DNA, so no DNA is shown, and the CDR3 is as TCRdb lists it. This chain uses TRBV11-2 with TRBJ2-4; the table gives TRBD2 as D, unverified against the DNA. From its first to its last residue, the CDR3 has 15 amino acids. From germline, CDR1 is SGHAT and CDR2 FQNNGV. The CDR3 sequence: CASSLEGPAVQYFGP.

This clonotype was observed a handful of times. At one of its ends the junction is not consistent with the germline gene, which may arise from a read error. This chain joins TRBV6-2 or TRBV6-3 and TRBJ2-3; a possible D gene is TRBD1 (6 bases). Germline CDR1 MNHEY, CDR2 SVGEGT. This CDR3 spans 14 amino acids. CDR3: CASSGTSEADAQYF. Here the CDR3 DNA reads TGTGCCAGTTCCGGGACAAGTGAAGCAGATGCGCAGTATTTT.

This clonotype was recorded a few times. The rearrangement uses TRBV20-1 and TRBJ2-7, with 7 bases that match TRBD1. The CDR3 length is 14 residues. CDR1 DFQATT and CDR2 SNEGSKA come from the germline V gene (reference sequence). V lost 3 bases, J lost 4 bases, and 9 bases stayed unmatched. In DNA form, the CDR3 reads TGCAGTGCTAGCAGGGGGTTGGGGCAGTACGAGCAGTACTTC. Amino acids: CSASRGLGQYEQYF.

In its sample, this clonotype was seen many times. The chain recombines TRBV5-8 with TRBJ2-3; weak D call: TRBD2 (5 bases). CDR3 length: 14 amino acids. The V end was cut by 6 bases, the J end by 5 bases, with 16 bases between. Germline V CDR1 and CDR2: SGHTS, YDEGEE. The CDR3 loop is CASIWVGVLDTQYF. In DNA form, the CDR3 reads TGTGCCAGCATCTGGGTCGGGGTTCTAGATACGCAGTATTTT.

V usage is TRBV7-9 and J usage is TRBJ2-7; the D gene is possibly TRBD2 (6 bases). Deletions cut 5 bases from V and 6 bases from J, with 11 bases between. The V gene's germline CDR1 is SEHNR and CDR2 FQNEAQ (reference sequence). The CDR3 is made up of 12 amino acids. The CDR3 loop reads CASSLTSSEQYF. For the CDR3, the DNA is TGTGCCAGCAGCCTTACTAGCAGCGAGCAGTACTTC.

The J gene is TRBJ1-1, the V gene TRBV5-4; no clear D. V lost 0 bases to trimming and J lost 2 bases, with 5 bases between them. Germline V gene lookup returns CDR1 SGHNT and CDR2 YYREEE (reference sequence). The CDR3 is 13 amino acids. The CDR3 protein is CASSLEINTEAFF. The CDR3 DNA is TGTGCCAGCAGCTTGGAGATTAACACTGAAGCTTTCTTT.

Only a few counts were recorded for this clonotype. This rearrangement joins TRBV24-1 to TRBJ2-2; 9 nucleotides agree with TRBD1. Trimming took 4 bases from V and 6 from J; bases not matched to a gene: 5. Looked up from germline, CDR1 is KGHDR and CDR2 is SFDVKD. CDR3 size: 15 residues. The CDR3 here is CATSDQDRGAGELFF. The CDR3 DNA is TGTGCCACCAGTGACCAGGACAGGGGAGCCGGGGAGCTGTTTTTT.

The CDR3 region is CASSQEPPPNFYEQYF. In nucleotides, the CDR3 is TGCGCCAGCAGCCAAGAGCCCCCCCCTAACTTCTACGAGCAGTACTTC. The chain combines TRBV4-1 with TRBJ2-7; no clear D gene. CDR1 is MGHRA and CDR2 is YSYEKL in the germline V gene. This CDR3 comprises 16 residues. V was cut by 0 bases and J by 3 bases, with 15 bases left in between.